The source of this T cell receptor beta chain is a study of yellow fever vaccine responses in identical twins. TCRdb passed the RT-PCR reads through MiXCR, listing each CDR3 protein once. Of approximately 1,000 distinct CDR3 sequences listed, approximately 91% were seen once; the top ten hold 2.5% to 3%. Comment on this clonotype: Antigen unknown.

Study-wide points: Reports say the vaccine T cell response in twins looked partly convergent and partly personalized.

The CDR3 is made up of 15 amino acids. V shed 3 bases and J shed 0 bases, with 9 bases lying between them. Germline CDR1 and CDR2: KGHSH and LQKENI. The chain links TRBV18 to TRBJ2-1, with a tentative D call TRBD2 (6 bases). The TCR originated in a woman aged 18-29 years who received the yellow fever vaccine. Specimen: T cells from blood (PBMCs), unsorted or a sorted subset (not recorded which), collected before or after yellow fever vaccination (not recorded which). CDR3: CASSPQGGSYNEQFF. CDR3 sequence (DNA): TGTGCCAGCTCACCGCAGGGAGGCTCCTACAATGAGCAGTTCTTC.